This entry describes one T cell receptor beta chain. The target antigen is unknown. The data were taken from a study of response to subunit inactivated influenza vaccine. TCRdb reprocessed the RT-PCR reads via MiXCR and lists one record per CDR3 protein. Of over 400,000 distinct CDR3 sequences listed, around 9.9% were seen once; the top ten hold over 9.5%. Findings and caveats of the study: T cells newly recruited by each seasonal influenza vaccination are few, the authors suggested.

This CDR3 contains 15 residues. V lost 5 bases to trimming and J lost 6 bases; unmatched junction nucleotides: 6. The sequenced sample was PBMCs from blood, obtained roughly 6 weeks after vaccination. The chain carries TRBV12-3 or TRBV12-4 and TRBJ2-3; 12 positions agree with TRBD2. This sequence was found in a man aged 50-59 years who received an inactivated influenza vaccine. CDR3 DNA sequence: TGTGCCAGCAGTCGGACTAGCGGGACAGGTGATACGCAGTATTTT. As protein: CASSRTSGTGDTQYF.